The following is a TCR beta chain sequence with its context. The junction had 6 bases not matched to a gene; V was cut back by 5 bases and J by 5 bases. Looked up from germline, CDR1 is SGHTA and CDR2 is FQGTGA. The CDR3 runs 14 residues. The sample originates from a study of blood T cell repertoires in COVID-19. Recruited during active infection, patients (from Seattle) were subsequently followed longitudinally. Authors' processing steps: Reference gene primer amplification yielded estimated nucleated cell counts. Libraries were prepared by immunoSEQ multiplex PCR; TCRdb keeps only in-frame clonotypes and omits some of them. V, J and clone size reflect that table, while D and trimming were determined from the DNA. The data show more than 200,000 clones, more than 80% seen once.

This rearrangement joins TRBV7-3 to TRBJ1-1, with 9 bases identical to TRBD1. This clonotype was obtained from a man aged 25 to 45 with COVID-19, enrolled during active disease. The sample comprised peripheral blood. The CDR3 spells CASSHDRGRTEAFF. The CDR3 DNA follows: TGTGCCAGCAGCCATGACAGGGGGAGGACTGAAGCTTTCTTT.